This T cell receptor beta chain was retrieved from a study of Graves' ophthalmopathy and Graves' hyperthyroidism. Study-level findings and limits: Separation of ophthalmopathy from stable hyperthyroidism was achieved by a 13-signature model, at 85% to 90% sensitivity and roughly 80% specificity. Clonotypes were expanded in thyroid at above 0.001 frequency, and most also appeared in blood.

The sample holds many counts of this clonotype. Its antigen is still unknown. Amplifying from RNA transcripts, the study obtained TCR beta CDR3 regions. HTBI primers served in a first-round RT-PCR, which a second-round multiplex PCR followed. Using its own MiXCR run on the multiplex PCR reads, TCRdb lists one record per CDR3 protein. This sample has about 370,000 distinct CDR3 sequences, with about 17% found just once. V dropped 6 bases and J dropped 2 bases, with 20 bases sitting between them. Germline V gene lookup returns CDR1 MDHEN and CDR2 SYDVKM. This CDR3 contains 16 residues. The specimen was peripheral blood. The chain is built from TRBV28 and TRBJ2-7; a possible D gene is TRBD2 (7 bases). The clonotype was recovered from an adult woman with stable Graves' hyperthyroidism. CDR3 amino acids: CASSDPSWGGPYEQYF. CDR3 DNA: TGTGCCAGCAGCGACCCATCGTGGGGGGGCCCCTACGAGCAGTACTTC. The full variable domain, rest sourced from reference TRBV28 and TRBJ2-7, is DVKVTQSSRYLVKRTGEKVFLECVQDMDHENMFWYRQDPGLGLRLIYFSYDVKMKEKGDIPEGYSVSREKKERFSLILESASTNQTSMYLCASSDPSWGGPYEQYFGPGTRLTVT.